A selection of T cell receptor beta chains follows, all from one sample in a study of cytomegalovirus exposure and HLA in healthy donors. The data were produced by immunoSEQ multiplex PCR, yet TCRdb's version contains in-frame clones alone and is incomplete. The sample lists 110,000 or so clones; approximately 88% were seen once. Material: PBMCs. These receptors all come from a man aged 18 to 29 in good health and CMV-seronegative. Each CDR3 is given with its conserved first and last residue. Each record gives: V gene, CDR3 protein.

TRBV9 CASSVAPGYNTIYF
TRBV19 CASREAARKEQFF
TRBV19 CASSIGQLGNTEAFF
TRBV11-2 CASSSLGQGLYEQYF
TRBV7-6 CASSLATPNSGNTIYF
TRBV29-1 CSVDGQDEYNEQFF
TRBV25-1 CASSEAPMNTEAFF
TRBV19 CASSIVQGGPSTDTQYF
TRBV14 CASSQEGDRLIYGYTF
TRBV28 CASTESGYNEQFF
TRBV6-5 CASSYQEDPGELFF
TRBV5-1 CASSLGHTNYGYTF
TRBV28 CASRRYRTGVKAFF